Following are 24 T cell receptor beta chains from one sample sequenced in a study of cytomegalovirus exposure and HLA in healthy donors. The PCR was carried out with 60 Vbeta primers and 13 Jbeta primers. The method was immunoSEQ multiplex PCR; TCRdb's version includes in-frame clones alone and lacks a portion of them. The sample has 70,000 to 95,000 clones, roughly three quarters seen once; the top ten hold roughly 14%. The sequencing input was PBMCs. The source is a woman in her forties in good health and CMV-seropositive.

The chain combines TRBV5-1 with TRBJ1-2; TRBD1 aligns across 7 bases. V lost 2 bases and J lost 4; bases outside the gene matches: 5. Germline values: CDR1 SGHRS, CDR2 YFSETQ. The CDR3 has 14 amino acids. CDR3 sequence reads: CASSFGGGTYGYTF. CDR3 in DNA: TGCGCCAGCAGCTTCGGAGGGGGCACCTATGGCTACACCTTC.

This clone was recorded once. The chain joins TRBV27 to TRBJ1-2, with unresolved D. V lost 6 bases and J 3 bases, leaving 11 bases between the germline ends. Germline assignment: CDR1 MNHEY and CDR2 SMNVEV (reference sequence). CDR3 length: 13 residues. In DNA form, the CDR3 reads TGTGCCAGCAGCCGAGACACAGACTATGGCTACACCTTC. This sequence encodes CASSRDTDYGYTF.

The V and J genes are TRBV9 and TRBJ2-3, with 9 bases that match TRBD2. Germline loops: CDR1 SGDLS, CDR2 YYNGEE. Trimming cost V 0 bases and J 7 bases; bases outside gene matches: 12. The CDR3 loop spans 17 amino acids. This CDR3 is CASSVGRGAGGRHTQYF. As DNA, the CDR3 is TGTGCCAGCAGCGTAGGCCGGGGGGCGGGAGGGCGTCATACGCAGTATTTT.

CDR3: CASGPSEQYF. CDR3 nucleotide sequence: TGTGCCAGCGGTCCGTCCGAGCAGTACTTC. This chain uses TRBV27 with TRBJ2-5; D is undetermined. The J call may not be correct, given that the DNA end is closer to TRBJ2-7. Per germline, CDR1 MNHEY and CDR2 SMNVEV (reference sequence). The CDR3 consists of 10 residues.

The J gene is TRBJ1-5, the V gene TRBV7-2; D uncertain. The germline V and J ends were trimmed by 1 base and 3 bases, with 10 bases remaining between them. The CDR3 sequence is 15 residues long. CDR1 and CDR2 from the germline V gene are SGHTA and FQGNSA. The CDR3 nucleotides read TGTGCCAGCAGCTTAGAGCACAGAACCAATCAGCCCCAGCATTTT. This encodes CASSLEHRTNQPQHF.

The chain employs TRBV11-1 and TRBJ2-3; D call uncertain. The ends were cut back, 5 bases at V and 2 bases at J, with 5 bases in the middle. Germline V gives CDR1 SGHAT, CDR2 FQDESV (reference sequence). The CDR3 runs 12 residues. This CDR3 reads CASSPNTDTQYF. CDR3 DNA sequence: TGTGCCAGCAGCCCAAACACAGATACGCAGTATTTT. Together with reference TRBV11-1 and TRBJ2-3, the CDR3 gives the full variable domain: EAEVAQSPRYKITEKSQAVAFWCDPISGHATLYWYRQILGQGPELLVQFQDESVVDDSQLPKDRFSAERLKGVDSTLKIQPAELGDSAMYLCASSPNTDTQYFGPGTRLTVL.

This clone has just a few counts. Germline and junction disagree at one end, which may indicate a read error. V usage is TRBV11-2 and J usage is TRBJ2-1, with 7 bases identical to TRBD2. Germline V gives CDR1 SGHAT, CDR2 FQNNGV. This CDR3 has 13 amino acids. The CDR3 loop reads CASSSGGYSEQFF. Written as DNA, the CDR3 is TGTGCCAGCAGTTCCGGGGGGTACAGTGAGCAGTTCTTC.

The chain joins TRBV10-1 to TRBJ2-7; 8 bases are a match to TRBD1. Germline V gives CDR1 WNHNN, CDR2 SYGVQD (reference sequence). With 3 bases clipped from V and 3 bases from J, the junction kept 4 bases outside the gene matches. The CDR3 extends over 14 amino acids. The CDR3 DNA reads as TGCGCCAGCAGTGACCGACAGGGGATCTACGAGCAGTACTTC. Its translation is CASSDRQGIYEQYF.

The genes are TRBV10-3 and TRBJ1-1, with 7 bases matching TRBD1. The CDR3 loop spans 13 amino acids. The trim removed 5 bases at V and 4 bases at J, leaving 4 bases unmatched. Germline-derived CDR1 and CDR2 are ENHRY and SYGVKD. The CDR3 DNA sequence: TGTGCCATCAGTCGACAGGGAGGCACTGAAGCTTTCTTT. This sequence encodes CAISRQGGTEAFF.

On this clone itself: The sample holds other DNA sequences that translate to the same CDR3. The V gene is TRBV9, the J gene TRBJ2-5; weak D call: TRBD2 (5 bases). Per the germline V gene, CDR1 is SGDLS and CDR2 is YYNGEE. Deletions cut 4 bases from V and 5 bases from J, with 9 bases between. The CDR3 has 12 amino acids. The DNA for the CDR3 is TGTGCCAGCAGCTCGGGATGGGAGACCCAGTACTTC. Encoded protein: CASSSGWETQYF.

The chain recombines TRBV14 with TRBJ2-1; 11 bases line up with TRBD2. This CDR3 contains 15 residues. Unmatched junction bases numbered 3, after V lost 4 bases and J lost 4 bases. Per the germline V gene, CDR1 is SGHDN and CDR2 is FVKESK. CDR3 residues: CASSPRLAGYNEQFF. CDR3 DNA: TGTGCCAGCAGCCCCCGACTAGCGGGGTACAATGAGCAGTTCTTC.

This sequence joins TRBV18 and TRBJ1-5, with D tentatively TRBD1 (6 bases). Germline V gives CDR1 KGHSH, CDR2 LQKENI. The V and J ends lost 3 bases and 0 bases respectively, with 9 bases between them. The CDR3 contains 15 residues. CDR3 coding DNA: TGTGCCAGCTCACCGGACAGACATAGCAATCAGCCCCAGCATTTT. It encodes CASSPDRHSNQPQHF.

This clone was detected once. The chain combines TRBV9 with TRBJ2-1, with D maybe TRBD2 (5 bases). Trimming left V 4 bases short and J 9 bases short, with 17 bases between. The CDR3 is 14 amino acids. Looked up from germline, CDR1 is SGDLS and CDR2 is YYNGEE. This CDR3 is CASSFGRGIGEQFF. The CDR3 coding sequence is TGTGCCAGCAGCTTCGGACGGGGAATCGGTGAGCAGTTCTTC.

The chain recombines TRBV28 with TRBJ2-1; 11 positions agree with TRBD2. V was pared by 2 bases and J by 6 bases, with 6 bases of the junction left unmatched. The CDR3 loop spans 16 amino acids. Germline CDR1 is MDHEN and CDR2 is SYDVKM. The DNA for the CDR3 is TGTGCCAGCAGTTTACCTGCGACTAGCGGGACCAATGAGCAGTTCTTC. Encoded protein: CASSLPATSGTNEQFF.

The rearrangement joins TRBV5-1 to TRBJ2-1, with D possibly TRBD2 on 6 matching bases. This CDR3 spans 16 amino acids. Germline V gene data show CDR1 as SGHRS and CDR2 as YFSETQ. V was trimmed by 1 base and J by 4 bases, leaving 15 bases between them. CDR3 loop: CASSLSTAGLYNEQFF. The CDR3 DNA reads TGCGCCAGCAGCTTGTCAACAGCGGGCTTATACAATGAGCAGTTCTTC.

The V gene is TRBV5-5, the J gene TRBJ1-1; D gene ambiguous. The CDR3 is 15 residues long. V was shortened by 3 bases and J by 1 base, with 13 bases between the two germline ends. Germline V CDR1 and CDR2: SGHKS, YYEKEE (reference sequence). The CDR3 bases are TGTGCCAGCAGCTGGGGTAGGACTCAGAACACTGAAGCTTTCTTT. Its translation: CASSWGRTQNTEAFF.

This CDR3 is CAIGGAFSSNTEAFF. The CDR3, as DNA: TGTGCCATAGGGGGGGCCTTCTCTTCGAACACTGAAGCTTTCTTT. The chain combines TRBV7-8 with TRBJ1-1; D may be TRBD1 (6 bases). Germline CDR1 and CDR2: SGHVS and FQNEAQ. CDR3 length equals 15 residues. The V gene lost 10 bases and the J gene lost 1 base, with 19 bases spanning the gap.

The chain is built from TRBV2 and TRBJ2-5; D is unclear. The CDR3 covers 11 residues. Germline loops: CDR1 SNHLY, CDR2 FYNNEI. V lost 8 bases, J lost 5 bases, and 9 bases lay in between. CDR3 in amino acids: CASVTEETQYF. In DNA form, the CDR3 reads TGTGCCAGCGTGACGGAGGAGACCCAGTACTTC.

The chain links TRBV9 to TRBJ2-2; 7 nucleotides agree with TRBD2. CDR3 length: 15 amino acids. Unmatched junction bases numbered 9, after V lost 4 bases and J lost 6 bases. Germline assignment: CDR1 SGDLS and CDR2 YYNGEE. CDR3 bases: TGTGCCAGCAGCTCACGGACTAGTATCGCCGGGGAGCTGTTTTTT. Its translation is CASSSRTSIAGELFF.

The chain couples TRBV9 to TRBJ1-1; D remains unclear. CDR1 and CDR2 from the germline V gene are SGDLS and YYNGEE. This CDR3 region has 15 residues. V lost 2 bases and J 0 bases, leaving 11 bases between the germline ends. Here the CDR3 DNA reads TGTGCCAGCAGCGTTGACACTTTTATGAACACTGAAGCTTTCTTT. The encoded protein is CASSVDTFMNTEAFF. The variable domain in full, completed from reference TRBV9 and TRBJ1-1, reads DSGVTQTPKHLITATGQRVTLRCSPRSGDLSVYWYQQSLDQGLQFLIQYYNGEERAKGNILERFSAQQFPDLHSELNLSSLELGDSALYFCASSVDTFMNTEAFFGQGTRLTVV.

The gene calls are TRBV28 and TRBJ1-4; TRBD1 agrees at 7 bases. The germline V gene has CDR1 MDHEN and CDR2 SYDVKM. The ends lost 6 bases at V and 8 bases at J; junction bases unmatched: 6. This CDR3 spans 13 amino acids. The CDR3 DNA follows: TGTGCCAGCAGGACAGGGAACGGAGAAAAACTGTTTTTT. Translated: CASRTGNGEKLFF.

This rearrangement joins TRBV28 to TRBJ2-5; D may be TRBD2 (6 bases). This CDR3 contains 13 residues. From germline, CDR1 is MDHEN and CDR2 SYDVKM. Trimming took 8 bases from V and 5 from J, leaving 15 bases between them. The DNA of the CDR3 is TGTGCCAGCGTTCCGGCTGGGGGGGAGACCCAGTACTTC. Translation: CASVPAGGETQYF.

The V call is TRBV25-1, the J call TRBJ1-1; 10 positions agree with TRBD1. The germline CDR1 and CDR2 sequences are MGHDK and SYGVNS. Trimming took 3 bases from V and 10 from J; bases not matched to a gene: 8. The CDR3 spans 14 residues. Here the CDR3 reads CASSDSGTGEAAFF. The CDR3 bases are TGTGCCAGCAGTGACTCCGGGACAGGGGAGGCAGCTTTCTTT.

The chain uses TRBV5-4 and TRBJ2-3; TRBD2 agrees at 8 bases. The V gene's germline CDR1 is SGHNT and CDR2 YYREEE (reference sequence). V lost 0 bases, J lost 3 bases, and 6 bases stayed unmatched. This CDR3 is 16 amino acids long. As DNA, the CDR3 is TGTGCCAGCAGCTTGGGGGACGGGGGGGCGACAGATACGCAGTATTTT. It is translated as CASSLGDGGATDTQYF. The full variable domain, in which reference TRBV5-4 and TRBJ2-3 provide the parts outside the CDR3, is ETGVTQSPTHLIKTRGQQVTLRCSSQSGHNTVSWYQQALGQGPQFIFQYYREEENGRGNFPPRFSGLQFPNYSSELNVNALELDDSALYLCASSLGDGGATDTQYFGPGTRLTVL.